The clone carrying this TCR beta chain is deemed large by its frequency. The CDR3 loop spans 14 amino acids. The germline gives CDR1 SGHAT, CDR2 FQNNGV. The data are from a study of diagnostic markers for celiac disease. TCRdb derives one entry per CDR3 protein from the reads, leaving out DNA. Recorded for this sample: 1,500 to 2,000 distinct CDR3 sequences. The source of this sequence is a human donor. This table probably holds off-target reads from a library built for another chain. The sequencing input was either unsorted cells or a sorted T cell fraction (not recorded which). J is TRBJ2-5 and V is TRBV11-2; the TRBD2 assignment by TCRdb is unverifiable without DNA. The CDR3 reads CASSLVSGVVTQYF.